Described below is a single T cell receptor beta chain sequence and its context. No antigen is known for it. These data originate in a study of metastatic and nonmetastatic thyroid tumors. Overall study: It was across blood and tumor or nodule tissue from malignant and benign thyroid patients that repertoires were compared. Study-wide results and limits: According to reports, the diversity of TCR beta was significantly higher in malignant thyroid tumors than in benign nodules, and this held in both blood and tumor samples.

Authors' methods: What underpinned the distant-metastasis classifier for papillary thyroid cancer was the set of CDR3 differences across clinicopathological groups. With MiXCR, TCRdb reprocessed the PCR reads. The V and J calls shown here were made by TCRdb, not taken from the authors' results. The sample consists of 7,000 to 8,000 clones, less than 35% of them appearing once. Thyroid surgery was preceded by no treatment in any patient. Germline V gene lookup returns CDR1 DFQATT and CDR2 SNEGSKA (reference sequence). This CDR3 comprises 16 residues. V dropped 3 bases and J dropped 2; count of bases not matched to a gene: 10.

The gene calls are TRBV20-1 and TRBJ2-3; 8 bases are a match to TRBD2. The material sequenced was tumor tissue. The origin of this receptor is a female donor with papillary thyroid cancer or a benign thyroid nodule (not recorded which). Some clones in this sample may be carry-over from other donors' samples. Written as DNA, the CDR3 is TGCAGTGCTAGGCAAGTGTTAGCGGGGATCACAGATACGCAGTATTTT. It specifies CSARQVLAGITDTQYF.